The clone carrying this T cell receptor (beta chain) was seen ten or more times. The antigen is undetermined. PBMCs, at least 7 million per sample, were isolated. Total RNA was extracted at no less than 6 micrograms per sample. This sample is part of a study of blood T cells in healthy people across ages. Together with a sample-barcoded 5' primer, a J-beta primer mix was included in a second PCR lasting about 6 to 12 cycles. TCRdb redid the calling of the 5' RACE reads with MiXCR, one entry per CDR3 protein. This table has about a million distinct CDR3 sequences, around two fifths appearing once. Whole-study findings and limits: Older age went with lower TCR beta diversity per million T cells, in a roughly linear way.

CDR1 is SQVTM, CDR2 ANQGSEA, per germline. Deletions cut 4 bases from V and 2 bases from J, with 5 bases between. This CDR3 is 11 amino acids long. Sequenced material: blood. This TCR was sampled from a man between 18 and 35 years old in good health. The chain has TRBV29-1 and TRBJ1-2; D not resolved. CDR3 region: CSVGINYGYTF. The CDR3 nucleotides read TGCAGCGTTGGGATAAACTATGGCTACACCTTC.